Detailed here is one T cell receptor (beta chain). This clonotype was observed a handful of times. No antigen is known for it. No base qualities exist here, and no much larger clone lies one base off it. PBMCs were isolated by Ficoll-Paque density gradient centrifugation. This record comes from a study of T-cell memory formation after mild COVID-19 (dated by TCRdb to the early 2020s). For the study in its entirety: Most TCR sequence clusters were specific to one of the two donors. Longitudinal TCRalpha and TCRbeta repertoire sequencing tracked T-cell clones expanding and contracting after mild COVID-19 in a couple of donors. The cohort comprised two young, previously healthy adult volunteers, one female and one male. Results the study describes overall, beyond this receptor: Contracting CD4+ clones were located mainly in the CM and EM memory subsets, whereas CD8+ clones were found to be enriched in EMRA. Clones contracting from day 15 to 85 had balanced CD4/CD8 phenotypes, while a second wave expanding from day 15 to 37 was biased towards CD4+. Some responding clones were detected in pre-infection memory, which suggested that pre-existing cross-reactive memory T cells had joined the SARS-CoV-2 response. The study included only a couple of mild cases, and larger cohorts that include severe cases with pre-infection samples were judged to be necessary. SARS-CoV-2 specificity of the second-wave clones peaking on day 37 was not confirmed.

V and J are truncated by 5 bases and 6 bases respectively, leaving an intervening sequence of 14 bases. There are 13 amino acids in the CDR3, from cysteine to phenylalanine inclusive. Only CDR3 DNA is held: 39 bases, read in frame from base 1. The germline V gene (reference sequence) gives CDR1 as DFQATT and CDR2 as SNEGSKA. Reads for this sample came from an Illumina NovaSeq 6000. TCRalpha and TCRbeta cDNA libraries were built by 5'RACE with constant-segment primers, adding sample barcodes and unique molecular identifiers. RNA was extracted from every sample with Trizol reagent. Libraries were amplified in two PCR steps, with a second sample barcode and Illumina TruSeq adapters added in the second step. Libraries were sequenced on an Illumina NovaSeq with 2 x 150 bp paired-end reads. The published analysis was carried out like this. Demultiplexing of reads and collapsing into UMI-guided consensus sequences were performed with migec v1.2.7. Using mixcr v2.1.11, UMI consensuses were aligned to TRA and TRB V and J templates and then assembled into clonotypes. Clonotypes were classified as expanded or contracted when called significant by both edgeR and NoisET, with noise models trained on biological replicates. For edgeR calls, a false discovery rate-adjusted p below 0.01 and a log2 fold-change threshold of 1 were applied. As an exploratory analysis of dynamics, max-normalized trajectories of the 1000 most abundant clonotypes were examined by PCA with hierarchical clustering. Each responding clone was given a CD4 or CD8 phenotype based on the CD4+ and CD8+ repertoires, which had been sequenced separately. TCRdb reworked the public reads: Q25 trimming with fastp, MiXCR clone assembly, productive beta chains retained. For every CDR3 protein sequence, its rows merge into one entry that carries the most common genes and DNA. What appears here as the V and J calls and clone size reflects TCRdb's work, not the paper's. This sample comprises fewer than 350,000 distinct CDR3 sequences, around 15% of them detected only once. Approximately 20% of the sample lies in the top ten.

This receptor was obtained from a man aged 18 to 29 who had mild COVID-19 (a few samples of this study predate the infection). The sample titles of this study are shuffled in the database, so cell type and time point are left out; the donor was told from shared clones. The chain couples TRBV20-1 to TRBJ2-1; the D gene is perhaps TRBD2, from 5 matching bases. The sequenced material came from PBMCs or a T cell subset sorted from them (not recorded which). The nucleotides read TGCAGTGCTCTAACTAGAGGCACCAATGAGCAGTTCTTC. It specifies CSALTRGTNEQFF.